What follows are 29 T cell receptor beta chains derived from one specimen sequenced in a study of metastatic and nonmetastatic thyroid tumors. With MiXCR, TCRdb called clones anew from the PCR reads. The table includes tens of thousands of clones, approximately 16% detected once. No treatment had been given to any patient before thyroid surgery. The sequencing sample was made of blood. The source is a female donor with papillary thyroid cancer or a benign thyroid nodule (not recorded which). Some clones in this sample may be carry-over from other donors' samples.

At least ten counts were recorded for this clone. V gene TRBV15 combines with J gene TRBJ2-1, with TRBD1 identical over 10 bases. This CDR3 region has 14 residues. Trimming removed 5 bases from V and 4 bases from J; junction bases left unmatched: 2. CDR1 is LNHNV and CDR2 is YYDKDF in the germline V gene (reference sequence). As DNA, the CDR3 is TGTGCCACCAGCCGGGACAGGGGATACAATGAGCAGTTCTTC. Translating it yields CATSRDRGYNEQFF.

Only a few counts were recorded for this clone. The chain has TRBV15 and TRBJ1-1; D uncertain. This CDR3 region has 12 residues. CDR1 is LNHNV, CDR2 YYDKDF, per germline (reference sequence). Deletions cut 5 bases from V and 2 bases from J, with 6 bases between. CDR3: CATSFPNTEAFF. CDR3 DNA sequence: TGTGCCACCAGCTTTCCTAACACTGAAGCTTTCTTT. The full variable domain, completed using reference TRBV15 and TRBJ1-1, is DAMVIQNPRYQVTQFGKPVTLSCSQTLNHNVMYWYQQKSSQAPKLLFHYYDKDFNNEADTPDNFQSRRPNTSFCFLDIRSPGLGDTAMYLCATSFPNTEAFFGQGTRLTVV.

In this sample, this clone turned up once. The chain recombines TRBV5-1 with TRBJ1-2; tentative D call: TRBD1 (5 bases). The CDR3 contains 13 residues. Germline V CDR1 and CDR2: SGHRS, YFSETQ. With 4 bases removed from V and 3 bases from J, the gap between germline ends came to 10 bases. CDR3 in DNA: TGCGCCAGCAGCCGACAAGGGGACTATGGCTACACCTTC. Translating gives CASSRQGDYGYTF.

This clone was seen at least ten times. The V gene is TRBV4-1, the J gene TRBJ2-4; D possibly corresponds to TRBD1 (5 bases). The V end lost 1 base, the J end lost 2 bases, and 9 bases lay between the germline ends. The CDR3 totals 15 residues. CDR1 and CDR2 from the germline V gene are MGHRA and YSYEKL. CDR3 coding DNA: TGCGCCAGCAGCCAAGCCGACAGAACCAAAAACATTCAGTACTTC. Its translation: CASSQADRTKNIQYF.

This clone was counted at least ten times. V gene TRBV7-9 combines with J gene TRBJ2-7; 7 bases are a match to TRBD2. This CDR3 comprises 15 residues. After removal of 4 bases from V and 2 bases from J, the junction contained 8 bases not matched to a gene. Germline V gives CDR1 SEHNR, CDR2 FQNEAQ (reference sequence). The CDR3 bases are TGTGCCAGCAGCTCCGGGAGGCTCCTGGCCTACGAGCAGTACTTC. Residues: CASSSGRLLAYEQYF.

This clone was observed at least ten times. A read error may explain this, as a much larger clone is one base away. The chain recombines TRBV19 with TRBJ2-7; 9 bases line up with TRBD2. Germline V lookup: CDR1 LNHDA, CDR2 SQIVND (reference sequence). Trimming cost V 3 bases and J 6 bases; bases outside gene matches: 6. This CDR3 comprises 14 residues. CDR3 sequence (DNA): TGTGCCAGTAGTATCATAGCGGGAGATGGCGAGCAGTACTTC. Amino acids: CASSIIAGDGEQYF.

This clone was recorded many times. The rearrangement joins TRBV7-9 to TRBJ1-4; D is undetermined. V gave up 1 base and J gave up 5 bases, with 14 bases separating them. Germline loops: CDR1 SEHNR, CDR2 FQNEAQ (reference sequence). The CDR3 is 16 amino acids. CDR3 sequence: CASSLGEVKGNEKLFF. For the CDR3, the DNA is TGTGCCAGCAGCTTAGGAGAGGTAAAAGGGAATGAAAAACTGTTTTTT.

This chain's CDR3 is CASSPLGVLYNEQFF. CDR3 DNA: TGTGCCAGCAGTCCTTTAGGCGTGCTATACAATGAGCAGTTCTTC. This sequence joins TRBV27 and TRBJ2-1; D is uncertain. Looked up from germline, CDR1 is MNHEY and CDR2 is SMNVEV (reference sequence). The CDR3 extends over 15 amino acids. The germline V and J ends were trimmed by 5 bases and 4 bases, with 15 bases remaining between them.

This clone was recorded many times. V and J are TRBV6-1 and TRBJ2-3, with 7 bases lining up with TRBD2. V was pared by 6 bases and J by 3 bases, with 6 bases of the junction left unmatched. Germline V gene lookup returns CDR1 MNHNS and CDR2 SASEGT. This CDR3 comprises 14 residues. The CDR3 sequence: CASRGGAETDTQYF. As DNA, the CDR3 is TGTGCCAGCAGGGGAGGGGCAGAGACAGATACGCAGTATTTT.

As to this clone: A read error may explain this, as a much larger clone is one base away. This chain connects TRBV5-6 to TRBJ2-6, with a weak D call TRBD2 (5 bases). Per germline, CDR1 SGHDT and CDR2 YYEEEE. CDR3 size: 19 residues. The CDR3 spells CASSFRVGRVVSVANVLTF. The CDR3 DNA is TGTGCCAGCAGCTTTCGTGTCGGGCGGGTCGTTTCTGTGGCCAACGTCCTGACTTTC.

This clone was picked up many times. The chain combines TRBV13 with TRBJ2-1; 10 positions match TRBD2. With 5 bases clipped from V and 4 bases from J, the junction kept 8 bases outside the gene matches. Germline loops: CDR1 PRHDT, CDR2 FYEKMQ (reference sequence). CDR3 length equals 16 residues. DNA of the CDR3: TGTGCCAGCAGCCCTCCCGGACTAGCGGATTACAATGAGCAGTTCTTC. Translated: CASSPPGLADYNEQFF.

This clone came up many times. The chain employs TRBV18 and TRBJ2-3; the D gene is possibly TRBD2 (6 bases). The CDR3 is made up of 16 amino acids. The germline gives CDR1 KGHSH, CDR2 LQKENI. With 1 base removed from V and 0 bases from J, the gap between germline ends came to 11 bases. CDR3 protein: CASSPLAETSTDTQYF. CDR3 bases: TGTGCCAGCTCACCACTAGCGGAAACTAGCACAGATACGCAGTATTTT.

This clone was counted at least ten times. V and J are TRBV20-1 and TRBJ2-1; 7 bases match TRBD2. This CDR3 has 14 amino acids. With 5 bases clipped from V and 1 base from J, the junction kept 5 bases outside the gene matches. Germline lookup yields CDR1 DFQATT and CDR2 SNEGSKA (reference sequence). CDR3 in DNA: TGCAGTGCTGGGGCTAGCGGATCCTACAATGAGCAGTTCTTC. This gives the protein CSAGASGSYNEQFF.

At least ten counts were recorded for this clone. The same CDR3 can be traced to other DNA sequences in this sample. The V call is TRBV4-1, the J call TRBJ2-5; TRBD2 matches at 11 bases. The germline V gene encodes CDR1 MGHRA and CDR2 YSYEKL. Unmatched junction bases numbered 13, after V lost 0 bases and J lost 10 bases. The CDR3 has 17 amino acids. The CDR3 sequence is CASSQDPGGSGRGVQYF. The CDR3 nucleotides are TGCGCCAGCAGCCAAGACCCTGGGGGTAGCGGGAGGGGAGTCCAGTACTTC.

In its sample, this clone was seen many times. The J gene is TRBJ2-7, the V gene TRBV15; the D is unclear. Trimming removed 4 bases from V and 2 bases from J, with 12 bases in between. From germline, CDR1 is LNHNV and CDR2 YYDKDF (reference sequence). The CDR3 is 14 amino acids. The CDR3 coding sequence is TGTGCCACCAGCACGTCGGAGTTTCCCTACGAGCAGTACTTC. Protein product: CATSTSEFPYEQYF.

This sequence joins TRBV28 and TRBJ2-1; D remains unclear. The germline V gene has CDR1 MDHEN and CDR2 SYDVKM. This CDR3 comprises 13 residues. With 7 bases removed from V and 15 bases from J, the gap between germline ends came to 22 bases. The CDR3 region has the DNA TGTGCCAGCACTGGAGAGCGTTCCTGGGTGGGGTTCTTC. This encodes CASTGERSWVGFF.

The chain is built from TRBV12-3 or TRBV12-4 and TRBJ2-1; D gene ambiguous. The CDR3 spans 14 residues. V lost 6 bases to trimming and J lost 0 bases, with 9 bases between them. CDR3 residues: CASRGLSSYNEQFF. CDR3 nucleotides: TGTGCCAGCAGAGGATTGAGCTCCTACAATGAGCAGTTCTTC.

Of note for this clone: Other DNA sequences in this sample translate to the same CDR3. The CDR3 sequence: CACGGGLAGYFYEQYF. The CDR3 nucleotides read TGTGCCTGCGGTGGGGGGCTAGCGGGGTATTTCTACGAGCAGTACTTC. This chain joins TRBV11-2 and TRBJ2-7; 9 bases are shared with TRBD2. The germline V gene encodes CDR1 SGHAT and CDR2 FQNNGV. V was clipped by 11 bases and J by 3 bases; unmatched bases: 17. The CDR3 has 16 residues.

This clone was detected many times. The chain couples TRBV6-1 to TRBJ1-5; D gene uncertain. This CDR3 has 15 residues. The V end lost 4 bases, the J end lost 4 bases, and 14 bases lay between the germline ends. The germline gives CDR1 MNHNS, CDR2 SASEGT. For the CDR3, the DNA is TGTGCCAGCAGTGCCCAGAGTCGGGGAAATCAGCCCCAGCATTTT. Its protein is CASSAQSRGNQPQHF.

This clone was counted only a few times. Written as DNA, the CDR3 is TGTGCCAGCAGTACCAACATGGGTTATGGCACCATATATTTT. The encoded protein is CASSTNMGYGTIYF. V is TRBV12-3 or TRBV12-4 and J is TRBJ1-3; D gene uncertain. Trimming pared 5 bases from V and 9 bases from J, leaving 17 bases between. The CDR3 consists of 14 residues.

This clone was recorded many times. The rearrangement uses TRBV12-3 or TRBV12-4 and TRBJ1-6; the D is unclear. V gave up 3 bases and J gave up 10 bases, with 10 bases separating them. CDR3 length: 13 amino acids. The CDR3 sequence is CASSFNPWSPLHF. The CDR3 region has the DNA TGTGCCAGCAGTTTTAACCCGTGGTCACCCCTCCACTTT.

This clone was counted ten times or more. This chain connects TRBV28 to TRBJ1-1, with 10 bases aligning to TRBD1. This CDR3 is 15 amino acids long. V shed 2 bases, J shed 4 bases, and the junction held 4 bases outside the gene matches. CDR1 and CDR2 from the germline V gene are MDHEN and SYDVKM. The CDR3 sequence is CASSLDRGLGTEAFF. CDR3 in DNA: TGTGCCAGCAGTTTAGACAGGGGGCTCGGCACTGAAGCTTTCTTT.

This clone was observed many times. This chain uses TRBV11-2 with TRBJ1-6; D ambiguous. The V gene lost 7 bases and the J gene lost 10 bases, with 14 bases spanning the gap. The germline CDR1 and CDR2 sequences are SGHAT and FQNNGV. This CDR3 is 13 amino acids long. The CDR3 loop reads CASTVGSGSPLHF. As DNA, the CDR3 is TGTGCCAGCACCGTCGGTTCGGGGTCACCCCTCCACTTT. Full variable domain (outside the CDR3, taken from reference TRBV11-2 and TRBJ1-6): EAGVAQSPRYKIIEKRQSVAFWCNPISGHATLYWYQQILGQGPKLLIQFQNNGVVDDSQLPKDRFSAERLKGVDSTLKIQPAKLEDSAVYLCASTVGSGSPLHFGNGTRLTVT.

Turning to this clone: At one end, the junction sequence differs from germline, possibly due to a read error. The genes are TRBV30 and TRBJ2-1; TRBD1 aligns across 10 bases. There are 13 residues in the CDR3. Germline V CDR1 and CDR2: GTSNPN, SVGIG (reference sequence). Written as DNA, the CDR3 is TGTGCCCGGAGTATGACAGGGGGCTATGAGCAGTTCTTC. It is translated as CARSMTGGYEQFF.

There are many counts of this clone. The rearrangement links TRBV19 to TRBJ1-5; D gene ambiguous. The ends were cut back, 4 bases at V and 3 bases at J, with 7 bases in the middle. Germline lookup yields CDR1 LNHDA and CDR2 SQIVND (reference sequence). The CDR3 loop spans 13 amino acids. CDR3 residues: CASSKSFNQPQHF. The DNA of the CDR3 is TGTGCCAGTAGTAAAAGCTTCAATCAGCCCCAGCATTTT.

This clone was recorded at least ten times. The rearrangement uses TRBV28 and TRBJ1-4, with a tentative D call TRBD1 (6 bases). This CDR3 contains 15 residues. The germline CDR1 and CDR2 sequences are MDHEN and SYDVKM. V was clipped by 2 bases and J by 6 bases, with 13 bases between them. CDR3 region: CASSLTGANDEKLFF. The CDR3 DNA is TGTGCCAGCAGTTTAACGGGGGCTAATGATGAAAAACTGTTTTTT.

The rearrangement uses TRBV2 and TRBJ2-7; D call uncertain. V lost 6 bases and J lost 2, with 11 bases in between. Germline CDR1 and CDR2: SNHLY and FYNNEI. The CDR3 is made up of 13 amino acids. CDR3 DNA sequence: TGTGCCAGCAGGACTGGGTTTGCCTACGAGCAGTACTTC. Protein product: CASRTGFAYEQYF.

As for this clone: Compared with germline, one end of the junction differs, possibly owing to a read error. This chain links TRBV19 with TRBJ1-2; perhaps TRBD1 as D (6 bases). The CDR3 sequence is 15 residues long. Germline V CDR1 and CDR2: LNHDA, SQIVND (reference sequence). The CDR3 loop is CAGSWTATANYGYTF. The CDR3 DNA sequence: TGTGCCGGTAGTTGGACAGCCACAGCTAACTATGGCTACACCTTC.

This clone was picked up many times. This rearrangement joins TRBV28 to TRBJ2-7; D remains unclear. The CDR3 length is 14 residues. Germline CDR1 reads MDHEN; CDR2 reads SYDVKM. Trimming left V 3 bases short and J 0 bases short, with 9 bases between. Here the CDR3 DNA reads TGTGCCAGCAGTTTCAGACGGAGCTCCTACGAGCAGTACTTC. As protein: CASSFRRSSYEQYF.